These 13 T cell receptor beta chains were all obtained from the same sample, sequenced in a study of patients and donors after allogeneic stem cell transplantation. TCRdb ran MiXCR on the RT-PCR reads and lists one entry per CDR3 protein. The data show about a million distinct CDR3 sequences, about a sixth seen once. Sequences were obtained from blood, either unsorted or a sorted T cell fraction (not recorded which). These receptors all stem from a human donor who was either an allogeneic HSCT recipient or a stem cell or donor lymphocyte infusion donor (not recorded which). It is not recorded whose cells these are; they may come from a transplant donor.

The sample holds a few counts of this clonotype. The chain recombines TRBV7-9 with TRBJ2-2, with TRBD2 matching over 7 bases. The CDR3 spans 17 residues. Trimming at V came to 1 base and at J to 2 bases, leaving 7 bases not matched to a gene. Germline loops: CDR1 SEHNR, CDR2 FQNEAQ (reference sequence). CDR3 amino acids: CASSLGGGSVNTGELFF. CDR3 coding DNA: TGTGCCAGCAGCTTAGGTGGCGGGAGTGTTAACACCGGGGAGCTGTTTTTT.

This clonotype was seen a few times. The rearrangement uses TRBV19 and TRBJ2-7, with 7 bases fitting TRBD1. Germline loops: CDR1 LNHDA, CDR2 SQIVND (reference sequence). V shed 2 bases and J 3 bases; nucleotides not matched to a gene: 4. CDR3 length equals 14 residues. CDR3 amino acids: CASSIFHRGYEQYF. The DNA of the CDR3 is TGTGCCAGTAGTATATTCCACAGGGGCTACGAGCAGTACTTC.

The chain employs TRBV4-1 and TRBJ2-7; 7 positions agree with TRBD2. This CDR3 region has 15 residues. Germline loops: CDR1 MGHRA, CDR2 YSYEKL. V shed 0 bases and J 6 bases; nucleotides not matched to a gene: 8. CDR3 region: CASSQEGGRVSEQYF. CDR3 coding DNA: TGCGCCAGCAGCCAAGAGGGGGGGAGGGTATCCGAGCAGTACTTC.

The V call is TRBV29-1, the J call TRBJ2-7, with TRBD2 matching 11 bases. V lost 4 bases and J lost 5; bases outside the gene matches: 13. This CDR3 is built from 16 residues. Germline-derived CDR1 and CDR2 are SQVTM and ANQGSEA. CDR3 nucleotide sequence: TGCAGCGTTGGTGGGCTAGCGGGGGGCACGCCACACGAGCAGTACTTC. It is translated as CSVGGLAGGTPHEQYF.

The V call is TRBV4-1, the J call TRBJ1-1, with D perhaps matching TRBD1 (5 bases). V lost 2 bases to trimming and J lost 4 bases, with 14 bases between them. Germline V gene data show CDR1 as MGHRA and CDR2 as YSYEKL. This CDR3 comprises 15 residues. In nucleotides, the CDR3 is TGCGCCAGCAGCCAAATTCTGGGACGGGGCACTGAAGCTTTCTTT. Translation gives CASSQILGRGTEAFF.

This clonotype turned up a few times. The chain carries TRBV29-1 and TRBJ2-2, with D perhaps matching TRBD2 (7 bases). Germline CDR1 is SQVTM and CDR2 is ANQGSEA. V lost 6 bases to trimming and J lost 1 base, with 9 bases between them. The CDR3 is made up of 13 amino acids. DNA for the CDR3: TGCAGCGTGGGGGGGCTGAACACCGGGGAGCTGTTTTTT. This encodes CSVGGLNTGELFF.

The genes are TRBV19 and TRBJ2-1, with D unclear. From germline, CDR1 is LNHDA and CDR2 SQIVND (reference sequence). The CDR3 length is 16 residues. The V end lost 1 base, the J end lost 0 bases, and 10 bases lay between the germline ends. CDR3 loop: CASSIVGSGSYNEQFF. CDR3 bases: TGTGCCAGTAGTATAGTAGGGTCCGGCTCCTACAATGAGCAGTTCTTC.

The V call is TRBV12-3 or TRBV12-4, the J call TRBJ2-2, with 12 nucleotides matching TRBD2. J gave up 4 bases and V 5 bases, and 11 bases lay outside the gene matches. CDR3 size: 18 residues. The DNA for the CDR3 is TGTGCCAGCAGTAATGGCCTAGCGGGAGGGCCGAGCACCGGGGAGCTGTTTTTT. This encodes CASSNGLAGGPSTGELFF.

V usage is TRBV12-3 or TRBV12-4 and J usage is TRBJ2-3; 9 nucleotides agree with TRBD2. V was pared by 6 bases and J by 4 bases, with 8 bases of the junction left unmatched. This CDR3 spans 15 amino acids. The DNA of the CDR3 is TGTGCCAGCAGGGCGGGACTAGCCACCCCAGATACGCAGTATTTT. Amino acid sequence: CASRAGLATPDTQYF.

This clonotype was seen at least ten times. The rearrangement uses TRBV12-3 or TRBV12-4 and TRBJ2-7; possibly TRBD2 for D (5 bases). V lost 3 bases and J 6 bases, leaving 15 bases between the germline ends. This CDR3 is 14 amino acids long. Here the CDR3 reads CASSLSLALGEQYF. The CDR3 bases are TGTGCCAGCAGTTTGAGTCTAGCTCTGGGCGAGCAGTACTTC.

This clonotype appeared a few times. The gene calls are TRBV18 and TRBJ2-5; D not certain. This CDR3 comprises 12 residues. From germline, CDR1 is KGHSH and CDR2 LQKENI. Trimming removed 2 bases from V and 3 bases from J, with 4 bases in between. CDR3 sequence: CASSPEKETQYF. CDR3 nucleotides: TGTGCCAGCTCACCAGAGAAAGAGACCCAGTACTTC.

The rearrangement joins TRBV5-5 to TRBJ1-2; 10 nucleotides align to TRBD1. The CDR3 extends over 14 amino acids. The V gene end was trimmed by 5 bases and the J gene end by 6 bases; junction bases not matched to a gene: 7. Germline CDR1 reads SGHKS; CDR2 reads YYEKEE (reference sequence). The DNA for the CDR3 is TGTGCCAGCAGAAGGACAGGGGGTATAAATGGCTACACCTTC. This translates into CASRRTGGINGYTF.

The V gene is TRBV20-1, the J gene TRBJ2-3; 15 bases line up with TRBD2. Trimming took 0 bases from V and 4 from J; bases not matched to a gene: 8. This CDR3 has 18 amino acids. The germline V gene encodes CDR1 DFQATT and CDR2 SNEGSKA (reference sequence). The CDR3 reads CSAREGTSGRISPDTQYF. The CDR3 coding sequence is TGCAGTGCTAGAGAAGGGACTAGCGGGAGGATCTCTCCAGATACGCAGTATTTT.